The 15 T cell receptor beta chains listed next were all sequenced from one sample in a study of blood T cell repertoires in COVID-19. The method was immunoSEQ multiplex PCR; TCRdb's version includes in-frame clones alone and lacks a portion of them. The sample consists of 300,000 to 400,000 clones, roughly 84% of them appearing once. Sequenced material: peripheral blood. The receptors were sampled from a man between 50 and 59 years old with active or convalescent COVID-19.

This clone was picked up one time. J is TRBJ1-6 and V is TRBV16, with no clear D. From germline, CDR1 is KGHSY and CDR2 FQNENV. V lost 0 bases, J lost 10 bases, and 7 bases lay in between. The CDR3 sequence is 13 residues long. This chain's CDR3 is CASSQSPGSPLHF. The CDR3 coding sequence is TGTGCCAGCAGCCAATCTCCAGGATCACCCCTCCACTTT.

The chain employs TRBV7-2 and TRBJ2-7; D gene unclear. Germline CDR1 SGHTA, CDR2 FQGNSA. The CDR3 is 14 amino acids. Trimming shortened V by 5 bases and J by 2 bases, and 13 bases separated the two germline ends. CDR3 sequence reads: CASSRDLRTYEQYF. The CDR3 region has the DNA TGTGCCAGCAGCCGCGATTTAAGAACCTACGAGCAGTACTTC.

V usage is TRBV24-1 and J usage is TRBJ1-1; D gene ambiguous. V lost 7 bases, J lost 1 base, and 9 bases lay in between. Germline V gene sequence: CDR1 KGHDR, CDR2 SFDVKD. CDR3 length: 13 residues. CDR3 DNA sequence: TGTGCCACCAGGGAGGGTTGGAACACTGAAGCTTTCTTT. It encodes CATREGWNTEAFF.

V is TRBV3-1 (or the pseudogene TRBV3-2) and J is TRBJ2-1; TRBD2 agrees at 10 bases. The germline V gene encodes CDR1 LGHDT and CDR2 YNNKEL (reference sequence). J lost 0 bases, V lost 4 bases, and 0 bases had no gene match. This CDR3 has 15 amino acids. This CDR3 reads CASSRTSGSYNEQFF. As DNA, the CDR3 is TGTGCCAGCAGCCGGACTAGCGGCTCCTACAATGAGCAGTTCTTC.

J is TRBJ1-1 and V is TRBV5-8; D is unclear. Germline values: CDR1 SGHTS, CDR2 YDEGEE. The CDR3 has 12 amino acids. V lost 2 bases and J 6 bases, leaving 8 bases between the germline ends. CDR3 sequence (DNA): TGTGCCAGCAGCTTCAGGTTGCCTGAAGCTTTCTTT. It codes for CASSFRLPEAFF.

V and J are TRBV7-2 and TRBJ1-6, with TRBD1 matching over 9 bases. The germline gives CDR1 SGHTA, CDR2 FQGNSA. The CDR3 totals 14 residues. The ends lost 7 bases at V and 7 bases at J; junction bases unmatched: 5. As DNA, the CDR3 is TGTGCCAGCACCCCACAGGGGGCAAATTCACCCCTCCACTTT. This translates into CASTPQGANSPLHF.

The chain is built from TRBV2 and TRBJ1-5, with D uncertain. CDR1 SNHLY and CDR2 FYNNEI come from the germline V gene. The CDR3 has 14 amino acids. With 3 bases removed from V and 5 bases from J, the gap between germline ends came to 11 bases. The CDR3 sequence is CASSEVRLDQPQHF. The CDR3 region has the DNA TGTGCCAGCAGTGAGGTACGGCTAGATCAGCCCCAGCATTTT.

The chain has TRBV3-1 (or the pseudogene TRBV3-2) and TRBJ2-1; D is unclear. Trimming took 4 bases from V and 6 from J, leaving 10 bases between them. Germline V gene lookup returns CDR1 LGHDT and CDR2 YNNKEL (reference sequence). The CDR3 covers 13 residues. As DNA, the CDR3 is TGTGCCAGCAGCCTTGGCAGATTCAATGAGCAGTTCTTC. This encodes CASSLGRFNEQFF.

The CDR3 spells CASSPGLRSYEQYF. As DNA, the CDR3 is TGTGCCAGCAGCCCCGGACTGCGGAGCTACGAGCAGTACTTC. The gene calls are TRBV5-8 and TRBJ2-7; possible D gene TRBD2, 5 bases. Trimming took off 4 bases at V and 3 bases at J, with 14 bases between the two ends. The CDR3 loop spans 14 amino acids. Germline loops: CDR1 SGHTS, CDR2 YDEGEE.

The CDR3 loop is CASWGVRSGEKLFF. DNA of the CDR3: TGTGCCAGCTGGGGGGTTAGGTCAGGTGAAAAACTGTTTTTT. The gene calls are TRBV6-5 and TRBJ1-4; the D gene is possibly TRBD1 (5 bases). V was trimmed by 8 bases and J by 7 bases, leaving 17 bases between them. The CDR3 consists of 14 residues. The germline V gene has CDR1 MNHEY and CDR2 SVGAGI.

This clone appeared a few times. The chain recombines TRBV28 with TRBJ2-7; D ambiguous. The CDR3 consists of 15 residues. The germline V and J ends were trimmed by 3 bases and 0 bases, with 12 bases remaining between them. Germline V gives CDR1 MDHEN, CDR2 SYDVKM. The CDR3 region is CASSFQGANSYEQYF. CDR3 sequence (DNA): TGTGCCAGCAGTTTTCAAGGAGCGAACTCCTACGAGCAGTACTTC.

This rearrangement joins TRBV7-9 to TRBJ2-7; TRBD1 might be the D (6 bases). Germline V CDR1 and CDR2: SEHNR, FQNEAQ (reference sequence). Trimming shortened V by 2 bases and J by 5 bases, and 10 bases separated the two germline ends. The CDR3 is made up of 13 amino acids. The DNA for the CDR3 is TGTGCCAGCAGCTTACTACAGGGAGACGAGCAGTACTTC. This sequence encodes CASSLLQGDEQYF. The entire variable domain, with the rest obtained from reference TRBV7-9 and TRBJ2-7, is as follows: DTGVSQNPRHKITKRGQNVTFRCDPISEHNRLYWYRQTLGQGPEFLTYFQNEAQLEKSRLLSDRFSAERPKGSFSTLEIQRTEQGDSAMYLCASSLLQGDEQYFGPGTRLTVT.

The sample holds a few counts of this clone. This sequence joins TRBV28 and TRBJ1-2; D is perhaps TRBD1 (5 bases). Trimming removed 5 bases at V and 5 bases at J, with 9 bases between. The CDR3 is 12 residues long. CDR1 MDHEN and CDR2 SYDVKM come from the germline V gene. The CDR3 region is CASSGQVYGYTF. The CDR3 nucleotides read TGTGCCAGCAGTGGACAAGTATATGGCTACACCTTC.

The genes are TRBV20-1 and TRBJ2-7; TRBD1 aligns across 8 bases. This CDR3 has 13 amino acids. From germline, CDR1 is DFQATT and CDR2 SNEGSKA (reference sequence). The ends lost 3 bases at V and 5 bases at J; junction bases unmatched: 6. This CDR3 reads CSASGQGANEQYF. CDR3 bases: TGCAGTGCTAGTGGGCAGGGGGCGAACGAGCAGTACTTC.

The rearrangement uses TRBV18 and TRBJ2-5, with 14 bases fitting TRBD2. The CDR3 length is 16 residues. Germline CDR1 and CDR2: KGHSH and LQKENI. V lost 2 bases, J lost 2 bases, and 1 base stayed unmatched. CDR3 coding DNA: TGTGCCAGCTCACCAAGGACTAGCGGGGGGCAAGAGACCCAGTACTTC. Translated: CASSPRTSGGQETQYF.